One and the same sample provided the 13 T cell receptor beta chains below, sequenced in a study of control samples from healthy donors and cancer patients. Sequencing used immunoSEQ multiplex PCR; TCRdb keeps in-frame clones, though not all of them. The sample records approximately 140,000 clones, roughly 92% being singletons. Sequencing input: blood. The origin of the receptors is a man in his thirties or forties in good health.

The rearrangement uses TRBV7-6 and TRBJ2-2; perhaps TRBD1 as D (5 bases). The germline gives CDR1 SGHVS, CDR2 FNYEAQ. Trimming removed 3 bases at V and 4 bases at J, with 18 bases between. The CDR3 loop spans 17 amino acids. The CDR3 protein is CASSFVRGAEVTGELFF. The DNA of the CDR3 is TGTGCCAGCAGCTTTGTGCGTGGGGCCGAGGTCACCGGGGAGCTGTTTTTT.

This clone came up a few times. The chain is built from TRBV6-2 or TRBV6-3 and TRBJ2-7, with 7 bases aligning to TRBD2. The length of the CDR3 is 14 residues. V dropped 2 bases and J dropped 6; count of bases not matched to a gene: 7. CDR1 is MNHEY and CDR2 is SVGEGT in the germline V gene. The CDR3 sequence: CASSYEGGVREQYF. DNA for the CDR3: TGTGCCAGCAGTTACGAGGGAGGGGTTCGCGAGCAGTACTTC.

The chain joins TRBV27 to TRBJ1-5; tentative D call: TRBD1 (5 bases). Trimming removed 2 bases from V and 3 bases from J, with 11 bases in between. Germline CDR1 and CDR2: MNHEY and SMNVEV (reference sequence). The CDR3 length is 15 residues. The CDR3 DNA follows: TGTGCCAGCAGTTTAAGACAGCCGATCAATCAGCCCCAGCATTTT. Translated: CASSLRQPINQPQHF.

Written as DNA, the CDR3 is TGTGCCAGCAGCCCCCTTCTACCCTACGAGCAGTACTTC. This encodes CASSPLLPYEQYF. This sequence joins TRBV2 and TRBJ2-7; D is uncertain. This CDR3 has 13 amino acids. Trimming took 6 bases from V and 2 from J, leaving 11 bases between them. CDR1 SNHLY and CDR2 FYNNEI come from the germline V gene.

This clone has more than one count but fewer than ten. The gene calls are TRBV6-2 or TRBV6-3 and TRBJ1-2; no clear D. V was trimmed by 0 bases and J by 1 base, leaving 6 bases between them. Germline values: CDR1 MNHEY, CDR2 SVGEGT. This CDR3 region has 14 residues. The DNA for the CDR3 is TGTGCCAGCAGTTACTCCGCGGGTAACTATGGCTACACCTTC. As protein: CASSYSAGNYGYTF.

DNA of the CDR3: TGTGCCTGGAGTGTACCCTACAGGACGGCGAACACTGAAGCTTTCTTT. This encodes CAWSVPYRTANTEAFF. The chain has TRBV30 and TRBJ1-1; D is perhaps TRBD1 (5 bases). From germline, CDR1 is GTSNPN and CDR2 SVGIG (reference sequence). V was pared by 0 bases and J by 1 base, with 15 bases between. The CDR3 runs to 16 residues.

This chain uses TRBV4-3 with TRBJ2-3; weak D call: TRBD2 (5 bases). Per the germline V gene, CDR1 is LGHNA and CDR2 is YSLEER. The CDR3 length is 14 residues. V was shortened by 0 bases and J by 3 bases, with 7 bases between the two germline ends. The CDR3 bases are TGCGCCAGCAGCCAAGAACCGGGGACAGATACGCAGTATTTT. Translated, it gives CASSQEPGTDTQYF.

V and J are TRBV11-2 and TRBJ2-1; TRBD2 agrees at 9 bases. The V segment lost 4 bases and the J segment 5 bases; nucleotides outside the gene matches: 9. The germline V gene has CDR1 SGHAT and CDR2 FQNNGV. The CDR3 runs 16 residues. The CDR3 nucleotides read TGTGCCAGCAGCTCCCTTAGCGGGAGATCCAACAATGAGCAGTTCTTC. Its protein product is CASSSLSGRSNNEQFF.

The CDR3 DNA is TGTGCCAGCAGTTATAGGAGGACAGATCAGCCCCAGCATTTT. It translates to CASSYRRTDQPQHF. This chain joins TRBV6-2 or TRBV6-3 and TRBJ1-5, with a weak D call TRBD1 (6 bases). The CDR3 runs to 14 residues. CDR1 is MNHEY and CDR2 is SVGEGT in the germline V gene. V was clipped by 3 bases and J by 5 bases, with 11 bases between them.

CDR3: CASRKAREGRMGEQFF. CDR3 DNA sequence: TGTGCCAGTAGAAAGGCACGGGAGGGCCGGATGGGTGAGCAGTTCTTC. The chain uses TRBV19 and TRBJ2-1; TRBD2 matches at 8 bases. V dropped 6 bases and J dropped 9; count of bases not matched to a gene: 16. The germline CDR1 and CDR2 sequences are LNHDA and SQIVND (reference sequence). CDR3 size: 16 residues.

This rearrangement joins TRBV28 to TRBJ2-7; possibly TRBD1 for D (6 bases). Germline lookup yields CDR1 MDHEN and CDR2 SYDVKM. V gave up 7 bases and J gave up 0 bases, with 19 bases separating them. This CDR3 region has 16 residues. The CDR3 DNA follows: TGTGCCAGCATTTTTCATGGGACAACCGTCTCCTACGAGCAGTACTTC. This gives the protein CASIFHGTTVSYEQYF.

V is TRBV6-5 and J is TRBJ2-7; TRBD1 matches at 8 bases. Trimming at V came to 6 bases and at J to 4 bases, leaving 8 bases not matched to a gene. Per the germline V gene, CDR1 is MNHEY and CDR2 is SVGAGI. This CDR3 is 14 amino acids long. CDR3 sequence reads: CASSTGTGLYEQYF. DNA for the CDR3: TGTGCCAGCAGCACCGGGACAGGACTTTACGAGCAGTACTTC.

The rearrangement uses TRBV29-1 and TRBJ2-5; unclear D gene. The CDR3 length is 12 residues. CDR1 is SQVTM, CDR2 ANQGSEA, per germline. Between the trimmed V and J ends, which lost 4 bases and 4 bases, there was a span of 10 bases. CDR3 nucleotides: TGCAGCGTTGGACAACATCGAGAGACCCAGTACTTC. It codes for CSVGQHRETQYF.